The 19 T cell receptor beta chains below all came from one sample that was sequenced in a study of T-cell memory formation after mild COVID-19. TCRdb fed the 5' RACE reads into MiXCR, producing one record per CDR3 protein. Of around 300,000 distinct CDR3 sequences detected, approximately 14% appear once; the ten largest clones hold 22%. The sequencing sample was made of PBMCs or a T cell subset sorted from them (not recorded which). These receptors all come from a man between 18 and 35 years old who had mild COVID-19 (a few samples of this study predate the infection). Cell type and time point are not known.

This clonotype was observed a single time. The chain couples TRBV4-3 to TRBJ1-4; a possible D gene is TRBD1 (6 bases). Per the germline V gene, CDR1 is LGHNA and CDR2 is YSLEER. The CDR3 is 12 residues long. With 1 base removed from V and 14 bases from J, the gap between germline ends came to 11 bases. The CDR3 loop reads CASSQGGPDLFF. In DNA form, the CDR3 reads TGCGCCAGCAGCCAAGGGGGGCCAGATCTGTTTTTT.

The V and J genes are TRBV7-9 and TRBJ2-7; 9 bases line up with TRBD1. The CDR3 contains 17 residues. Germline-derived CDR1 and CDR2 are SEHNR and FQNEAQ (reference sequence). V gave up 5 bases and J gave up 1 base; unmatched junction bases: 12. CDR3 coding DNA: TGTGCCAGCAGCCCCTCGACAGGGGGGCTTCGATCCTACGAGCAGTACGTC. This sequence encodes CASSPSTGGLRSYEQYV.

The rearrangement links TRBV3-1 to TRBJ2-3; weak D call: TRBD1 (6 bases). Germline V gene data show CDR1 as LGHDT and CDR2 as YNNKEL (reference sequence). The CDR3 spans 16 residues. The V gene lost 0 bases and the J gene lost 5 bases, with 15 bases spanning the gap. The CDR3 is CASSQEFTGQGDTQYF. The DNA of the CDR3 is TGTGCCAGCAGCCAAGAGTTTACAGGGCAGGGAGATACGCAGTATTTT.

V is TRBV7-2 and J is TRBJ2-7, with D perhaps assigned TRBD1 or TRBD2 (5 bases each). The CDR3 consists of 16 residues. Germline V gene lookup returns CDR1 SGHTA and CDR2 FQGNSA. The V gene lost 5 bases and the J gene lost 2 bases, with 19 bases spanning the gap. CDR3 protein: CASSPAPHRTAYEQYF. The DNA for the CDR3 is TGTGCCAGCAGCCCCGCCCCGCACAGGACTGCCTACGAGCAGTACTTC.

The genes are TRBV21-1 and TRBJ1-2; the table gives TRBD1 as D, unverified against the DNA. TRBV21-1 is a recognized pseudogene. This CDR3 is built from 16 residues. The CDR3 DNA follows: TGTGCCAGCTCTCTCGTACCGCGGGATACACAGGGAGGCTACACCTTC. Translating it yields CASSLVPRDTQGGYTF.

This clonotype was picked up many times. The chain is built from TRBV4-2 and TRBJ1-1; D perhaps matches TRBD1 (5 bases). Trimming removed 3 bases from V and 3 bases from J, with 8 bases in between. This CDR3 is built from 13 residues. Germline loops: CDR1 LGHNA, CDR2 YNFKEQ. This chain's CDR3 is CASSQGEDTEAFF. For the CDR3, the DNA is TGTGCCAGCAGCCAGGGGGAGGACACTGAAGCTTTCTTT.

A few counts support this clonotype. The rearrangement uses TRBV20-1 and TRBJ2-7, with a weak D call TRBD1 (6 bases). Germline V gene lookup returns CDR1 DFQATT and CDR2 SNEGSKA (reference sequence). This CDR3 region has 14 residues. The V gene lost 0 bases and the J gene lost 1 base, with 10 bases spanning the gap. For the CDR3, the DNA is TGCAGTGCTAGAGATCATCAGGGGTCCTACGAGCAGTACTTC. It yields the protein CSARDHQGSYEQYF.

J is TRBJ2-2 and V is TRBV5-6; possible D gene TRBD1, 6 bases. The CDR3 has 14 residues. Germline CDR1 SGHDT, CDR2 YYEEEE. V was pared by 4 bases and J by 3 bases, with 10 bases between. CDR3 sequence reads: CASSTDRYTGELFF. The CDR3 DNA follows: TGTGCCAGCAGCACGGACAGATACACCGGGGAGCTGTTTTTT.

The V gene is TRBV7-2, the J gene TRBJ2-3, with 8 bases fitting TRBD2. The junction had 9 bases not matched to a gene; V was cut back by 11 bases and J by 2 bases. In germline, CDR1 is SGHTA, CDR2 FQGNSA. There are 14 residues in the CDR3. Here the CDR3 DNA reads TGTGCCGCCGGGGGGGCCGATCCCACAGATACGCAGTATTTT. Amino acid sequence: CAAGGADPTDTQYF.

This clonotype was picked up a small number of times. The chain has TRBV12-3 or TRBV12-4 and TRBJ1-5, with 7 nucleotides matching TRBD1. V trimming: 6 bases; J trimming: 7 bases; junction bases outside the gene matches: 6. The CDR3 is 13 amino acids. The chain's CDR3 is CASRNSGGQPQHF. Written as DNA, the CDR3 is TGTGCCAGCAGGAATTCAGGGGGGCAGCCCCAGCATTTT.

The CDR3 nucleotides are TGTGCCAGCAGCCAATGGGGGACTGAAGCTTTCTTT. Translation gives CASSQWGTEAFF. The genes are TRBV3-1 and TRBJ1-1; perhaps TRBD1 as D (5 bases). The V end was cut by 2 bases, the J end by 5 bases, with 6 bases between. Germline CDR1 is LGHDT and CDR2 is YNNKEL (reference sequence). This CDR3 has 12 amino acids.

This clonotype was observed a few times. J is TRBJ2-2 and V is TRBV6-5; no clear D. This CDR3 comprises 14 residues. Germline V gene sequence: CDR1 MNHEY, CDR2 SVGAGI. Trimming stripped 0 bases from V and 4 bases from J, with 6 bases between. The CDR3 coding sequence is TGTGCCAGCAGTTACTCGAAAGTCACCGGGGAGCTGTTTTTT. The encoded protein is CASSYSKVTGELFF.

The chain employs TRBV10-2 and TRBJ2-2; 8 bases line up with TRBD2. The germline gives CDR1 WSHSY, CDR2 SAAADI. V lost 10 bases, J lost 9 bases, and 10 bases stayed unmatched. There are 13 residues in the CDR3. In DNA form, the CDR3 reads TGCGCCACCATAAGCGGGGGCCCCAGGGAGCTGTTTTTT. Its protein product is CATISGGPRELFF.

In this sample, this clonotype turned up many times. The chain has TRBV10-3 and TRBJ1-2, with D possibly being TRBD1 (5 bases). Trimming took 7 bases from V and 4 from J, leaving 7 bases between them. Germline lookup yields CDR1 ENHRY and CDR2 SYGVKD. The CDR3 extends over 11 amino acids. The CDR3 DNA is TGTGCCATCAAGGGGAGCTATGGCTACACCTTC. Its translation: CAIKGSYGYTF.

This sequence joins TRBV5-1 and TRBJ2-1, with 8 bases lining up with TRBD1. The J segment lost 8 bases and the V segment lost 4 bases, leaving 5 bases of the junction unmatched. The CDR3 has 13 amino acids. Germline V gene sequence: CDR1 SGHRS, CDR2 YFSETQ. The CDR3 spells CASSPGQEDEQFF. In nucleotides, the CDR3 is TGCGCCAGCAGCCCGGGACAGGAGGATGAGCAGTTCTTC.

This chain links TRBV12-3 or TRBV12-4 with TRBJ2-6; D is ambiguous. V lost 4 bases and J 0 bases, leaving 7 bases between the germline ends. The CDR3 runs 15 residues. CDR3 nucleotides: TGTGCCAGCAGTTCCGGCAACTCTGGGGCCAACGTCCTGACTTTC. This translates into CASSSGNSGANVLTF.

This clonotype was counted only a few times. The genes are TRBV6-4 and TRBJ2-1; the D is unclear. This CDR3 is 12 amino acids long. Germline V CDR1 and CDR2: MRHNA, SNTAGT. V was pared by 0 bases and J by 12 bases, with 9 bases between. The CDR3 DNA is TGTGCCAGCAGTGACTCAGGAAGGTTGCAGTTCTTC. This codes for CASSDSGRLQFF.

V and J are TRBV9 and TRBJ2-2, with D unresolved. Germline loops: CDR1 SGDLS, CDR2 YYNGEE. The V end lost 2 bases, the J end lost 7 bases, and 6 bases lay between the germline ends. CDR3 length: 12 residues. CDR3 nucleotide sequence: TGTGCCAGCAGCGTCTCCGGCGGGGAGCTGTTTTTT. Protein: CASSVSGGELFF.

The chain uses TRBV6-1 and TRBJ2-1; TRBD2 matches 7 bases. V shed 6 bases and J 0 bases; nucleotides not matched to a gene: 5. This CDR3 is 15 amino acids long. The germline CDR1 and CDR2 sequences are MNHNS and SASEGT. The CDR3 sequence: CASRSGASSYNEQFF. The CDR3 DNA reads TGTGCCAGCAGAAGCGGGGCGAGCTCCTACAATGAGCAGTTCTTC.